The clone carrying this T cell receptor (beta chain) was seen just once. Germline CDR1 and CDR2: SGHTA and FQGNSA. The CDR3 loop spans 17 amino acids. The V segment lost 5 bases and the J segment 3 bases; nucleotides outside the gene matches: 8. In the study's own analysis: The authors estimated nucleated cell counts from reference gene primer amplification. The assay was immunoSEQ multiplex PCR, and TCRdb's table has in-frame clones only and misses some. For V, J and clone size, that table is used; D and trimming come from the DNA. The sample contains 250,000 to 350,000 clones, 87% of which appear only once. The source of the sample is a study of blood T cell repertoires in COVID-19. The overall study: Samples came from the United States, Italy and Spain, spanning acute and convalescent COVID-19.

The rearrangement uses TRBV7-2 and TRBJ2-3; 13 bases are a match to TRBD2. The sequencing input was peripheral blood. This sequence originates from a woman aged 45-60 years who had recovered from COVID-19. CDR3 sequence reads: CASSLLLAGGPTDTQYF. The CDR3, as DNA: TGTGCCAGCAGCCTTTTACTAGCGGGGGGGCCGACAGATACGCAGTATTTT.